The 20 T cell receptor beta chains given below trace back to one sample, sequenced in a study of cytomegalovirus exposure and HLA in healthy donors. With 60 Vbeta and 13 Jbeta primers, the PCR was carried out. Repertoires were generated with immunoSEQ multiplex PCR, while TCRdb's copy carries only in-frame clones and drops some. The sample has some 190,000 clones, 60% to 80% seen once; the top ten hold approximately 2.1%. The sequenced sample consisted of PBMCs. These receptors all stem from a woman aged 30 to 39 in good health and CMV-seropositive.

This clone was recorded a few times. CDR3 in amino acids: CASSLGLAGVRSLGELFF. The CDR3 nucleotides are TGTGCCAGCAGCTTAGGACTAGCGGGAGTCAGGTCTCTGGGGGAGCTGTTTTTT. The chain has TRBV7-2 and TRBJ2-2, with TRBD2 matching 12 bases. Trimming at V came to 1 base and at J to 8 bases, leaving 11 bases not matched to a gene. The CDR3 length is 18 residues. CDR1 is SGHTA and CDR2 is FQGNSA in the germline V gene.

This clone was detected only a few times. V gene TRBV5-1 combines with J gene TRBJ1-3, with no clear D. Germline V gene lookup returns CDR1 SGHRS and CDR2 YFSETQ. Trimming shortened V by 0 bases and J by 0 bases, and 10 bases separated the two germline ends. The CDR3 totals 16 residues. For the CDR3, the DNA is TGCGCCAGCAGCTTGGCCAGCGCAGACTCTGGAAACACCATATATTTT. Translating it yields CASSLASADSGNTIYF.

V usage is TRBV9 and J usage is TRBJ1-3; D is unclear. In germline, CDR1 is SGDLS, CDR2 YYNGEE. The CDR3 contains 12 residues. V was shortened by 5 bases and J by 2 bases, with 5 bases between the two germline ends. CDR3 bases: TGTGCCAGCAGTAGTCCTGGAAACACCATATATTTT. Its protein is CASSSPGNTIYF.

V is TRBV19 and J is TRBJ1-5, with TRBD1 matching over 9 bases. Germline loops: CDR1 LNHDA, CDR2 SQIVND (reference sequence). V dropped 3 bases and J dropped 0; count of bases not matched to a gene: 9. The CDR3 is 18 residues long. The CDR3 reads CASSIRGTGTYSNQPQHF. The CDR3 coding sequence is TGTGCCAGTAGTATTCGGGGGACAGGGACCTATAGCAATCAGCCCCAGCATTTT.

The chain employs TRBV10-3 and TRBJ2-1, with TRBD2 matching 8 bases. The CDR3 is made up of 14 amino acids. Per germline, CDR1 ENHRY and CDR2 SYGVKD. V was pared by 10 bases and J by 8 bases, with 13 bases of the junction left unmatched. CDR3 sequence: CARKGISGIYEQFF. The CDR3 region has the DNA TGTGCCAGGAAAGGGATTAGCGGGATCTATGAGCAGTTCTTC.

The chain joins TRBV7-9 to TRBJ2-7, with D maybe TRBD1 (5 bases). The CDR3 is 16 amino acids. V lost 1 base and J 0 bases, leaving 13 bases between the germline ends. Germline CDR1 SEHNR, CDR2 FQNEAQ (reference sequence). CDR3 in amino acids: CASSLEIPGSSYEQYF. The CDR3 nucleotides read TGTGCCAGCAGCTTAGAAATTCCAGGGTCCTCCTACGAGCAGTACTTC.

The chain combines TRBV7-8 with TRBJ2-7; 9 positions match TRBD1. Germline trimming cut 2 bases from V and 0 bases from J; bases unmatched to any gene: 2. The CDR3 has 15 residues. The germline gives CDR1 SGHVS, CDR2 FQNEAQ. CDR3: CASSLHRGPSYEQYF. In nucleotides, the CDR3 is TGTGCCAGCAGCTTACACAGGGGGCCCTCCTACGAGCAGTACTTC.

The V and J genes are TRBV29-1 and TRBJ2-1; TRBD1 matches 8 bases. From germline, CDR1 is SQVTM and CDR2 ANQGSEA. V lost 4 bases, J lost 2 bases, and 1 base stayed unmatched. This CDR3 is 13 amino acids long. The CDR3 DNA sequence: TGCAGCGTTGTCAGGGGGCCCTACAATGAGCAGTTCTTC. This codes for CSVVRGPYNEQFF.

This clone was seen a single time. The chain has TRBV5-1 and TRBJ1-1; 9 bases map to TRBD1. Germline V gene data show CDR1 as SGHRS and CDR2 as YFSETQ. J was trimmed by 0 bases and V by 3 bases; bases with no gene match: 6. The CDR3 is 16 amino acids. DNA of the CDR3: TGCGCCAGCAGCTCGGGACAGGGTTACTTGAACACTGAAGCTTTCTTT. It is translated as CASSSGQGYLNTEAFF.

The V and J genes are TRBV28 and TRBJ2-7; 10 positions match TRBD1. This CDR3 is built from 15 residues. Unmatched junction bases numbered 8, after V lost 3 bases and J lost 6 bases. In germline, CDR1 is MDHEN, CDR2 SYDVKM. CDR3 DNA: TGTGCCAGCAGTTTGCCTCGACAGGGGGCGGGCGAGCAGTACTTC. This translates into CASSLPRQGAGEQYF.

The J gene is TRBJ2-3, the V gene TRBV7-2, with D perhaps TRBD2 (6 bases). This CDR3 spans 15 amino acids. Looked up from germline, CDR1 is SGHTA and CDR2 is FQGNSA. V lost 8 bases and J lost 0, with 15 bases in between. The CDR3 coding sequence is TGTGCCAGCCATCGTCTAGCGTTTAGCACAGATACGCAGTATTTT. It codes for CASHRLAFSTDTQYF.

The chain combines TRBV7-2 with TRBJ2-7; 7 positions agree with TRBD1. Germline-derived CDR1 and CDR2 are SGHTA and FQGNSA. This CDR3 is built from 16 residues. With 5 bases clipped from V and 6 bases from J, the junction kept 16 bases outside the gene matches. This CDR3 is CASSQNTGVRLREQYF. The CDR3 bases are TGTGCCAGCAGCCAAAACACAGGGGTACGCCTACGCGAGCAGTACTTC.

Here the CDR3 reads CASSVYGGNTDTQYF. CDR3 bases: TGTGCCAGCAGCGTATATGGGGGGAATACGGATACGCAGTATTTT. The J gene is TRBJ2-3, the V gene TRBV9; D is perhaps TRBD2 (6 bases). The germline V gene encodes CDR1 SGDLS and CDR2 YYNGEE. The CDR3 sequence is 15 residues long. Trimming took 1 base from V and 6 from J, leaving 15 bases between them.

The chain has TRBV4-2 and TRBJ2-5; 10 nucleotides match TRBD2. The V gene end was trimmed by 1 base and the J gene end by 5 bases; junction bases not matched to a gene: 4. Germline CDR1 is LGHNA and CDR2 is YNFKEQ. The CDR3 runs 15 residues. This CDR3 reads CASSQATSGVETQYF. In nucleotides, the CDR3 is TGTGCCAGCAGCCAAGCCACTAGCGGGGTGGAGACCCAGTACTTC.

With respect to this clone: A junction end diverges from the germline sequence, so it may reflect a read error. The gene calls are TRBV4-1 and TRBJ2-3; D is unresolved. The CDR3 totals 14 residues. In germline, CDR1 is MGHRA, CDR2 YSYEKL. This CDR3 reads CASSQVQAPDPQYF. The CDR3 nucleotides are TGCGCCAGCAGCCAAGTTCAGGCCCCAGATCCGCAGTATTTT.

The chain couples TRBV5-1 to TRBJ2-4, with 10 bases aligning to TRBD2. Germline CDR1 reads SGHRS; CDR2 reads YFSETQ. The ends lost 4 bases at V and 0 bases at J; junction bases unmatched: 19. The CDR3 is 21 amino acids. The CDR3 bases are TGCGCCAGCAGCCACGGACAGCGGGAGGGCCGGGCGGACTTAGCCAAAAACATTCAGTACTTC. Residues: CASSHGQREGRADLAKNIQYF.

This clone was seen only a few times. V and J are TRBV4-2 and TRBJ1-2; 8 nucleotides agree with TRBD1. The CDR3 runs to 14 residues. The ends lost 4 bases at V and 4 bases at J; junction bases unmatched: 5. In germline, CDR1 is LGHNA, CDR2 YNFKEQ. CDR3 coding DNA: TGTGCCAGCAGCCTCGGACAGGGATCCTATGGCTACACCTTC. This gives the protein CASSLGQGSYGYTF.

The CDR3 loop reads CASSSAGNTGELFF. DNA of the CDR3: TGTGCCAGCAGCTCCGCGGGAAACACCGGGGAGCTGTTTTTT. This rearrangement joins TRBV6-5 to TRBJ2-2, with a possible D match to TRBD2 (6 bases). CDR3 length: 14 amino acids. Germline loops: CDR1 MNHEY, CDR2 SVGAGI. Deletions cut 6 bases from V and 2 bases from J, with 10 bases between.

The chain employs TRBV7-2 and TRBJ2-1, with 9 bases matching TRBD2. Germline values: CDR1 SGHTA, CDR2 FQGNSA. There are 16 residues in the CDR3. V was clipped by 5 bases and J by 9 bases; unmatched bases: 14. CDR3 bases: TGTGCCAGCAGCCCACCCGGGGTAGCGGGAGTAGGTGAGCAGTTCTTC. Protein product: CASSPPGVAGVGEQFF.

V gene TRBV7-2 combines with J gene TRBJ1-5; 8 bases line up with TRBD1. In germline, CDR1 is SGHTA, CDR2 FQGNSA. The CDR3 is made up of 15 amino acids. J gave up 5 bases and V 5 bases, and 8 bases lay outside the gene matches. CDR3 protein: CASSLDREPYQPQHF. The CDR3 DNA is TGTGCCAGCAGCCTGGACAGGGAGCCTTATCAGCCCCAGCATTTT.